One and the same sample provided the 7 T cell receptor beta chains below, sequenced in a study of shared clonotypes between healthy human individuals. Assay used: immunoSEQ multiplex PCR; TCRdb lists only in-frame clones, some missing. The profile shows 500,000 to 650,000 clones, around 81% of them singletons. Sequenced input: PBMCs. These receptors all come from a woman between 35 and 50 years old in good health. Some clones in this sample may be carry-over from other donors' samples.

The CDR3 loop is CASSYGLSDYGYTF. The CDR3 nucleotides read TGTGCCAGCAGTTACGGACTTAGCGACTATGGCTACACCTTC. This chain links TRBV28 with TRBJ1-2; no clear D gene. Germline lookup yields CDR1 MDHEN and CDR2 SYDVKM. Trimming cost V 4 bases and J 3 bases, with 12 bases left between them. This CDR3 is 14 amino acids long.

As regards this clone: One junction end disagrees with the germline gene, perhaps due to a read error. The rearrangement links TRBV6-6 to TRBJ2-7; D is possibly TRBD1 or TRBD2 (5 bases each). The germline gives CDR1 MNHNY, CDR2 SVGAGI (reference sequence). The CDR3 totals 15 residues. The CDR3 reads CASSYSIAQGYERYF. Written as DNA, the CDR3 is TGTGCCAGCAGTTACTCGATAGCGCAGGGCTACGAGCGGTACTTC.

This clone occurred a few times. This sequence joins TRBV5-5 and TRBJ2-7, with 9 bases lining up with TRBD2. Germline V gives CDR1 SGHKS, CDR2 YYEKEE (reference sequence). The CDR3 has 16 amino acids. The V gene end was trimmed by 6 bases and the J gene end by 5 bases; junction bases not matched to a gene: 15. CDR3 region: CASTPEGLAGAHEQYF. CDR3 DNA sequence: TGTGCCAGCACCCCCGAGGGATTAGCGGGAGCCCACGAGCAGTACTTC.

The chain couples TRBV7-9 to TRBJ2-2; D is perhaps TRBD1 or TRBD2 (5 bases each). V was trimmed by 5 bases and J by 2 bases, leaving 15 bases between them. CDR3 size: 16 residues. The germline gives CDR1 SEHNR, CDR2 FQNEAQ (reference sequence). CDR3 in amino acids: CASSAGDGTNTGELFF. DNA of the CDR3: TGTGCCAGCAGCGCTGGGGACGGAACTAACACCGGGGAGCTGTTTTTT.

The CDR3 bases are TGTGCCAGCAGCGTAGATTCCGGTCAGCCCCAGCATTTT. The encoded protein is CASSVDSGQPQHF. The chain carries TRBV9 and TRBJ1-5; D is uncertain. The CDR3 spans 13 residues. The germline V and J ends were trimmed by 0 bases and 6 bases, with 7 bases remaining between them. Looked up from germline, CDR1 is SGDLS and CDR2 is YYNGEE.

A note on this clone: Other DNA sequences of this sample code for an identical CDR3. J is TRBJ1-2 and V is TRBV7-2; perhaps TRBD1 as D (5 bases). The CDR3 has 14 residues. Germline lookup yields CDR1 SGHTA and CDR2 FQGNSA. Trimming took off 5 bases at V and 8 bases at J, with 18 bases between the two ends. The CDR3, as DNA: TGTGCCAGCAGCCCCTCAGCAGGGCTGCGGGGCTACACCTTC. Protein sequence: CASSPSAGLRGYTF. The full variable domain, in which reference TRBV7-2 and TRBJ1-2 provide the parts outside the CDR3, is GAGVSQSPSNKVTEKGKDVELRCDPISGHTALYWYRQSLGQGLEFLIYFQGNSAPDKSGLPSDRFSAERTGGSVSTLTIQRTQQEDSAVYLCASSPSAGLRGYTFGSGTRLTVV.

The DNA of the CDR3 is TGTGCCATCAGTGGAGGGACAGGTACATATGGCTACACCTTC. Translation gives CAISGGTGTYGYTF. The chain is built from TRBV10-3 and TRBJ1-2, with TRBD1 matching over 8 bases. Germline values: CDR1 ENHRY, CDR2 SYGVKD. The length of the CDR3 is 14 residues. Losses at the gene ends were 4 bases for V and 5 bases for J; bases not matched to a gene: 6.